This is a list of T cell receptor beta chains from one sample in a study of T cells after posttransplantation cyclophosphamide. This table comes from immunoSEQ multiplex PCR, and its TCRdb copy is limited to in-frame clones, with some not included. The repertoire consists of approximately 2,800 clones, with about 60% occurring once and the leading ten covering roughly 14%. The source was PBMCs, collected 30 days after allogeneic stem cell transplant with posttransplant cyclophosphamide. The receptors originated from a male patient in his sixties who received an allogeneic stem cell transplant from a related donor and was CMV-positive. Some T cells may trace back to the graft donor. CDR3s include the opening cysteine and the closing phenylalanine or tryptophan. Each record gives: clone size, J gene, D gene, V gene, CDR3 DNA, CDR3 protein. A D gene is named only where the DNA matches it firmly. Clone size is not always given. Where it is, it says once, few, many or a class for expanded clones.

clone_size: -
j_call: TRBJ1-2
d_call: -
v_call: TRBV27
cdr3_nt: TGTGCCAGCAAGTCCCTGCGGGGCAGCCGTGGCTACACCTTC
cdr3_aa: CASKSLRGSRGYTF

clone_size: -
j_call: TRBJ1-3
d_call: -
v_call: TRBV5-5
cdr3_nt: TGTGCCAGCAGCTTGCTTCCGGGTCTGGCCGGAAACACCATATATTTT
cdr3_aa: CASSLLPGLAGNTIYF

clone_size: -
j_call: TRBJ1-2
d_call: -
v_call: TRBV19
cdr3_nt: TGTGCCAGTTTTTTGAATACAGGCTATGGCTACACCTTC
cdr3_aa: CASFLNTGYGYTF

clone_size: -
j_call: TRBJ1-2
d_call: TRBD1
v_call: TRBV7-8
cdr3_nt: TGTGCCAGCAGCCTCCTGGGACAGGGGTCTGAGGGCTACACCTTC
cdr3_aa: CASSLLGQGSEGYTF

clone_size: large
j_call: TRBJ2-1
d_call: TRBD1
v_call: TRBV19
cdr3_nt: TGTGCCAGTAGCCCCGGGACAGGGTTTGGCGAGCAGTTCTTC
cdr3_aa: CASSPGTGFGEQFF

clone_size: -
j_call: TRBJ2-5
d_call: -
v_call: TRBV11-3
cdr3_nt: TGTGCCAGCAGTAGAACAGCCCAAGAGACCCAGTACTTC
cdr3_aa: CASSRTAQETQYF

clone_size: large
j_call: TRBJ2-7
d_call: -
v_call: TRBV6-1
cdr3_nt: TGTGCCAGCACCCGGGACACCTCCTACGAGCAGTACTTC
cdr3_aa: CASTRDTSYEQYF

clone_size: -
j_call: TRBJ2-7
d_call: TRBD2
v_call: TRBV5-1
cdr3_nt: TGCGCCAGCAGCTTGACGGGGGGATACGAGCAGTACTTC
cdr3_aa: CASSLTGGYEQYF

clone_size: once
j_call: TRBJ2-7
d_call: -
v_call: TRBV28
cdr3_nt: TGTGCCAGCACTCCCTTAAGAGACGGGAACTACGAGCAGTACTTC
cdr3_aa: CASTPLRDGNYEQYF

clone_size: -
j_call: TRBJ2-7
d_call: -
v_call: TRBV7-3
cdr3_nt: TGTGCCAGCAGCCCGGCTGCAGGGCACGAGCAGTACTTC
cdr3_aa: CASSPAAGHEQYF

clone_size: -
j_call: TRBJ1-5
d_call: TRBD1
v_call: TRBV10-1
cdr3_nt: TGCGCCAGCAGACCAAGGACAGGGGAAATCTGTGGCAATCAGCCCCAGCATTTT
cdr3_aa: CASRPRTGEICGNQPQHF

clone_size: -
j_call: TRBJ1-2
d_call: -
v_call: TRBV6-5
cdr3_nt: TGTGCCAGCAGTTACAGTCTTGGGGGGGCTAACTATGGCTACACCTTC
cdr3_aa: CASSYSLGGANYGYTF